This T cell receptor beta chain is from a study of early T cells in non-severe SARS-CoV-2 infection. Overall study: Sequencing of bulk RNA from unsorted whole blood was done, without chain pairing.

This clonotype was recorded many times. Its antigen is as yet unknown. cDNA molecules, individually, were tagged with unique molecular identifiers. In TCRdb, the 5' RACE reads were re-called with MiXCR into one record per CDR3 protein. The sample has some 48,000 distinct CDR3 sequences, 6.2% seen once. The CDR3 sequence is 15 residues long. Trimming left V 1 base short and J 9 bases short, with 16 bases between. CDR1 and CDR2 from the germline V gene are LGHNA and YNFKEQ. Broader study findings: VDJdb matching skewed toward anti-spike CD8 responses, missing private and CD4 specificities.

The sample consisted of whole blood, taken at baseline. The TCR sequence derives from an adult who was a healthcare worker with PCR-confirmed SARS-CoV-2 infection or an uninfected control (not recorded which). The chain uses TRBV4-2 and TRBJ2-1; D perhaps matches TRBD2 (6 bases). This chain's CDR3 is CASSQGGTGEGEQFF. The CDR3 nucleotides read TGTGCCAGCAGCCAAGGGGGGACGGGAGAAGGTGAGCAGTTCTTC.